The next 14 T cell receptor beta chains were all read from a single sample in a study of OX40 agonist ivuxolimab in advanced cancers. Sequenced by immunoSEQ multiplex PCR; TCRdb stores in-frame clones only, minus some. The sample includes tens of thousands of clones, 80% to 90% of them seen just once. The sequencing used CD4+ or CD8+ T cells sorted from blood, collected in a trial of the OX40 agonist ivuxolimab. The receptors shown here come from an adult with an advanced solid tumor such as melanoma, head and neck, liver or kidney cancer.

In this sample, this clone turned up once. The chain has TRBV5-1 and TRBJ1-3; D perhaps matches TRBD1 (5 bases). V gave up 5 bases and J gave up 2 bases, with 17 bases separating them. The germline V gene has CDR1 SGHRS and CDR2 YFSETQ. This CDR3 contains 16 residues. CDR3 sequence: CASSLGALATGNTIYF. CDR3 DNA sequence: TGCGCCAGCAGTCTCGGGGCTTTAGCTACTGGAAACACCATATATTTT.

J is TRBJ2-7 and V is TRBV6-1; 13 bases fit TRBD2. This CDR3 has 15 amino acids. V lost 4 bases and J lost 5; bases outside the gene matches: 5. The germline CDR1 and CDR2 sequences are MNHNS and SASEGT. The DNA of the CDR3 is TGTGCCAGCAGTGGCGGACTAGCGGGAGCTAACGAGCAGTACTTC. Translation gives CASSGGLAGANEQYF.

CDR3 sequence: CASSPSGASSGANVLTF. CDR3 DNA: TGTGCCAGCAGCCCCTCGGGAGCGTCGTCCGGGGCCAACGTCCTGACTTTC. The V call is TRBV11-1, the J call TRBJ2-6, with D maybe TRBD2 (6 bases). V lost 5 bases, J lost 4 bases, and 18 bases lay in between. Germline V CDR1 and CDR2: SGHAT, FQDESV (reference sequence). This CDR3 has 17 residues. The complete variable domain, with remaining parts taken from reference TRBV11-1 and TRBJ2-6, reads EAEVAQSPRYKITEKSQAVAFWCDPISGHATLYWYRQILGQGPELLVQFQDESVVDDSQLPKDRFSAERLKGVDSTLKIQPAELGDSAMYLCASSPSGASSGANVLTFGAGSRLTVL.

The genes are TRBV19 and TRBJ1-2; D uncertain. Trimming stripped 7 bases from V and 8 bases from J, with 20 bases between. The CDR3 length is 14 residues. CDR1 is LNHDA and CDR2 is SQIVND in the germline V gene (reference sequence). The CDR3 coding sequence is TGTGCCAGTACCGGAGGACTATTCGATATCGGCTACACCTTC. Amino acids: CASTGGLFDIGYTF. Together with reference TRBV19 and TRBJ1-2, the CDR3 gives the full variable domain: DGGITQSPKYLFRKEGQNVTLSCEQNLNHDAMYWYRQDPGQGLRLIYYSQIVNDFQKGDIAEGYSVSREKKESFPLTVTSAQKNPTAFYLCASTGGLFDIGYTFGSGTRLTVV.

The V call is TRBV10-3, the J call TRBJ2-6, with 11 bases lining up with TRBD1. CDR1 is ENHRY and CDR2 is SYGVKD in the germline V gene. V was clipped by 6 bases and J by 1 base; unmatched bases: 5. The CDR3 spans 17 residues. The CDR3 sequence is CAISGQGAFSGANVLTF. In DNA form, the CDR3 reads TGTGCCATCAGCGGACAGGGGGCCTTTTCTGGGGCCAACGTCCTGACTTTC.

The gene calls are TRBV27 and TRBJ1-4, with D perhaps TRBD1 (5 bases). Between the trimmed V and J ends, which lost 2 bases and 2 bases, there was a span of 9 bases. From germline, CDR1 is MNHEY and CDR2 SMNVEV (reference sequence). This CDR3 has 15 residues. CDR3 sequence reads: CASSLLGGTNEKLFF. Written as DNA, the CDR3 is TGTGCCAGCAGTTTACTCGGGGGGACTAATGAAAAACTGTTTTTT.

The J gene is TRBJ2-7, the V gene TRBV28, with TRBD1 identical over 8 bases. Germline V CDR1 and CDR2: MDHEN, SYDVKM. The CDR3 is 14 amino acids. With 4 bases clipped from V and 11 bases from J, the junction kept 13 bases outside the gene matches. CDR3 residues: CASSSPGQVYVEYF. Here the CDR3 DNA reads TGTGCCAGCAGTTCGCCGGGACAGGTTTACGTGGAGTACTTC.

The chain has TRBV7-9 and TRBJ2-6, with 7 bases aligning to TRBD1. Germline V lookup: CDR1 SEHNR, CDR2 FQNEAQ (reference sequence). With 3 bases clipped from V and 4 bases from J, the junction kept 3 bases outside the gene matches. The CDR3 runs 15 residues. DNA of the CDR3: TGTGCCAGCAGCTTTACAGGGGCAGGGGCCAACGTCCTGACTTTC. This gives the protein CASSFTGAGANVLTF.

The CDR3 sequence is CASSLLATSSYEQYF. DNA for the CDR3: TGTGCCAGCAGCCTACTAGCGACAAGCTCCTACGAGCAGTACTTC. The V gene is TRBV6-1, the J gene TRBJ2-7; 7 nucleotides line up with TRBD2. The CDR3 loop spans 15 amino acids. V was clipped by 6 bases and J by 0 bases; unmatched bases: 8. The germline V gene has CDR1 MNHNS and CDR2 SASEGT.

This clone was found once. The V and J genes are TRBV11-3 and TRBJ2-5; D is perhaps TRBD1 (6 bases). In germline, CDR1 is SGHNT, CDR2 YENEEA. Deletions cut 6 bases from V and 2 bases from J, with 10 bases between. The CDR3 is 13 residues long. Here the CDR3 DNA reads TGTGCCAGCAGGTACACAGGGCAAGAGACCCAGTACTTC. Its protein product is CASRYTGQETQYF.

The chain carries TRBV7-9 and TRBJ2-2; D gene unclear. Germline V lookup: CDR1 SEHNR, CDR2 FQNEAQ (reference sequence). V lost 3 bases to trimming and J lost 1 base, with 6 bases between them. This CDR3 has 14 residues. The CDR3 region has the DNA TGTGCCAGCAGCTTCGGTCAGAACACCGGGGAGCTGTTTTTT. This translates into CASSFGQNTGELFF.

The chain employs TRBV7-9 and TRBJ1-5; no clear D gene. V shed 5 bases and J shed 1 base, with 6 bases lying between them. Per the germline V gene, CDR1 is SEHNR and CDR2 is FQNEAQ (reference sequence). This CDR3 spans 13 amino acids. The CDR3 DNA reads as TGTGCCAGCAGCCAACGAAGCAATCAGCCCCAGCATTTT. Translating gives CASSQRSNQPQHF. The whole variable domain, filled in from reference TRBV7-9 and TRBJ1-5, reads DTGVSQNPRHKITKRGQNVTFRCDPISEHNRLYWYRQTLGQGPEFLTYFQNEAQLEKSRLLSDRFSAERPKGSFSTLEIQRTEQGDSAMYLCASSQRSNQPQHFGDGTRLSIL.

A note on this clone: Mismatch with germline at one junction end may stem from a read error. The chain joins TRBV9 to TRBJ2-1; D not certain. CDR1 is SGDLS and CDR2 is YYNGEE in the germline V gene. This CDR3 has 12 residues. CDR3 bases: TGTGCCAGCAGCTACACCGAGGAGCGAGCGATCTTC. Amino acid sequence: CASSYTEERAIF. The entire variable domain, with the rest obtained from reference TRBV9 and TRBJ2-1, is as follows: DSGVTQTPKHLITATGQRVTLRCSPRSGDLSVYWYQQSLDQGLQFLIQYYNGEERAKGNILERFSAQQFPDLHSELNLSSLELGDSALYFCASSYTEERAIFGPGTRLTVL.

This clone is a singleton in its sample. The gene calls are TRBV28 and TRBJ2-7; TRBD2 might be the D (6 bases). The CDR3 loop spans 12 amino acids. Germline values: CDR1 MDHEN, CDR2 SYDVKM. With 6 bases removed from V and 4 bases from J, the gap between germline ends came to 10 bases. Here the CDR3 DNA reads TGTGCCAGCAGGGAGGGGAAGTACGAGCAGTACTTC. This translates into CASREGKYEQYF. The full variable domain, with the rest looked up from reference TRBV28 and TRBJ2-7, is DVKVTQSSRYLVKRTGEKVFLECVQDMDHENMFWYRQDPGLGLRLIYFSYDVKMKEKGDIPEGYSVSREKKERFSLILESASTNQTSMYLCASREGKYEQYFGPGTRLTVT.